This T cell receptor (beta chain) emerged from a study of cytomegalovirus exposure and HLA in healthy donors. Study in general: The roughly 120 validation repertoires, a later analysis reported, used the same platform as the roughly 700 repertoires from the first cohort. Study conclusions and caveats: The study recorded 150 to 200 TCR beta chains that were cytomegalovirus-associated. In vitro checks showed that a few CMV-associated chains really do target CMV antigens. The tendency of first-cohort TCR clusters to co-occur in the 120 or so validation repertoires emerged from a later analysis.

CDR1 and CDR2 (germline): MDHEN, SYDVKM. This CDR3 contains 15 residues. V lost 4 bases to trimming and J lost 0 bases, with 11 bases between them. TCRdb's copy holds only in-frame clones and misses some; the assay was immunoSEQ multiplex PCR. The sample holds roughly 330,000 clones, around 87% seen once. For this clone: What it recognizes is unknown.

Source material: PBMCs. The source is a young woman in good health and CMV-seropositive. The V and J genes are TRBV28 and TRBJ2-3, with a possible D match to TRBD2 (5 bases). DNA of the CDR3: TGTGCCAGCAGTTCTCCCCGGGAAAGCACAGATACGCAGTATTTT. Translated: CASSSPRESTDTQYF.